This T cell receptor beta chain was profiled in a study of blood T cell repertoires in COVID-19. Study-wide context: Both acute and convalescent COVID-19 samples were obtained from the United States, Italy and Spain. Nucleic acid was either cDNA or gDNA, and it came from T cells, B-cell-depleted T cells, or PBMCs.

There are 14 residues in the CDR3. Germline assignment: CDR1 SQVTM and CDR2 ANQGSEA. V was clipped by 5 bases and J by 2 bases; unmatched bases: 5. Method: immunoSEQ multiplex PCR; TCRdb's copy keeps in-frame clones and lacks some. This sample has about 45,000 clones; more than 80% occur once, and the top ten carry 7% to 10%. The chain recombines TRBV29-1 with TRBJ1-5; 8 bases fit TRBD1. The sequenced material came from peripheral blood. This TCR was recovered from a man of 80 years or more in a cohort sampled during active COVID-19. The CDR3 loop is CSVSPGGGNQPQHF. The CDR3 nucleotides are TGCAGCGTTTCCCCAGGGGGCGGCAATCAGCCCCAGCATTTT.